This T cell receptor beta chain stems from a study of OX40 agonist ivuxolimab in advanced cancers. In the study overall: There were three patients with partial responses, one having hepatocellular carcinoma and two cutaneous melanoma. General observations from the study: The study found that CD8+ T cells averaged more expanded clones than CD4+. Expanded peripheral T cells had an undetermined antigen specificity. At 0.1 to 3.0 mg/kg, clonal expansion of CD4+ and CD8+ blood T cells had occurred by week 6.

As regards this clone: Its matching antigen is unknown.

Only in-frame clones appear in the TCRdb table, and some are missing; sequencing was by immunoSEQ multiplex PCR. This sample yields 50,000 or so clones, of which less than 90% are seen a single time; 4.6% belongs to the top ten. The sample in question was CD4+ or CD8+ T cells sorted from blood, obtained in a trial of the OX40 agonist ivuxolimab. This receptor was obtained from an adult with an advanced solid tumor such as melanoma, head and neck, liver or kidney cancer.

CDR3 sequence (DNA): TGTGCCATCAGTCCTAAGCGGGATTACACCGGGGAGCTGTTTTTT. This codes for CAISPKRDYTGELFF. The V call is TRBV10-3, the J call TRBJ2-2; 7 bases fit TRBD2. This CDR3 comprises 15 residues. V lost 5 bases and J lost 3; bases outside the gene matches: 6. Germline loops: CDR1 ENHRY, CDR2 SYGVKD.